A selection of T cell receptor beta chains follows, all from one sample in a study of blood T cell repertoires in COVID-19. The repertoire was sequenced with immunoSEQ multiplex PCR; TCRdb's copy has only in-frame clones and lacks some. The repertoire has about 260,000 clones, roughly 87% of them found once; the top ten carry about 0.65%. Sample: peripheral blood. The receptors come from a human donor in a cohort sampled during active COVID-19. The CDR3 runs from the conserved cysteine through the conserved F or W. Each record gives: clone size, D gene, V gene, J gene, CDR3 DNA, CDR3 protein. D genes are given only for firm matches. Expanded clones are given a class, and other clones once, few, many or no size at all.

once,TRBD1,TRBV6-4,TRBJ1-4,TGTGCCAGCACCTCTCCGCGGGACAGGGGGAAATGTAATGAAAAACTGTTTTTT,CASTSPRDRGKCNEKLFF
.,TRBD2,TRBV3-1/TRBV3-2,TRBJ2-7,TGTGCCAGCAGCCAAGATGTACTAGCGGGGGGATTTGTGGAGCAGTACTTC,CASSQDVLAGGFVEQYF
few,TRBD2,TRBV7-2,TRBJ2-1,TGTGCCAGCAGCTTATCTCCGGGACTAGCGATCAATGAGCAGTTCTTC,CASSLSPGLAINEQFF
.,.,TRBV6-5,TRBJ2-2,TGTGCCAGCAGTTACGTCTCACGGGGCACCGGGGAGCTGTTTTTT,CASSYVSRGTGELFF
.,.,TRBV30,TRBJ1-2,TGTGCCTGTGAGAGGTTCTCCGAGCCTTATGGCTACACCTTC,CACERFSEPYGYTF
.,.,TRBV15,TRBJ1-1,TGTGCCACCAGCAGGGGCGGACAAATGAACACTGAAGCTTTCTTT,CATSRGGQMNTEAFF
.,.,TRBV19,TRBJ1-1,TGTGCCAGTACCGCCCTAAGCTCGGGGGTGAAAACTGAAGCTTTCTTT,CASTALSSGVKTEAFF
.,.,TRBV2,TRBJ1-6,TGTGCCAGCAGTACTACAGGTGTAGATTCACCCCTCCACTTT,CASSTTGVDSPLHF
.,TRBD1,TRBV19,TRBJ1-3,TGTGCCAGTAGTTCGACAGGGGATCCATCTGGAAACACCATATATTTT,CASSSTGDPSGNTIYF
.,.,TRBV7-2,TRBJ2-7,TGTGCCAGCAGGAGCTCCTACGAGCAGTACTTC,CASRSSYEQYF
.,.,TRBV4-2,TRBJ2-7,TGTGCCAGCAGCCAAGATAGGATCCGGGACTACGAGCAGTACTTC,CASSQDRIRDYEQYF
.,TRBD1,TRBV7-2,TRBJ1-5,TGTGCCAGCAGCTTACGACAGGGGCAGCCCCAGCATTTT,CASSLRQGQPQHF
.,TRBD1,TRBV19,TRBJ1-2,TGTGCCAGCCGGACAGGAACCTATGGCTACACCTTC,CASRTGTYGYTF
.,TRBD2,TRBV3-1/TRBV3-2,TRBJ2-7,TGTGCCAGCAGCCGGCGGGGCGGGAGAGAGTACGAGCAGTACTTC,CASSRRGGREYEQYF
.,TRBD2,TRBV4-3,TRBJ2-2,TGCGCCAGCAGCCAAGATTTAACGCGGGAGGATAACACCGGGGAGCTGTTTTTT,CASSQDLTREDNTGELFF
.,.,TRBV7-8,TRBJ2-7,TGTGCCAGCACCCTCGAGAGCTCCTACGAGCAGTACTTC,CASTLESSYEQYF